A single sample is the source of the 21 T cell receptor beta chains below, sequenced in a study of Tregs in tolerant kidney transplant recipients. TCRdb keeps only in-frame clones here, not all; method: immunoSEQ multiplex PCR. The repertoire holds about 77,000 clones, with 95% to 98% as singletons. The sample consisted of CD4+ T cells from blood, taken before the transplant. All receptors come from a human donor who received a combined kidney and bone marrow transplant.

The chain carries TRBV7-2 and TRBJ2-3, with D perhaps matching TRBD2 (6 bases). The germline CDR1 and CDR2 sequences are SGHTA and FQGNSA. This CDR3 contains 15 residues. V dropped 1 base and J dropped 2 bases, with 10 bases sitting between them. DNA for the CDR3: TGTGCCAGCAGCTTAGAGGCTAGCGCCACAGATACGCAGTATTTT. Its protein is CASSLEASATDTQYF.

V and J are TRBV5-5 and TRBJ2-5, with D unclear. Germline V gives CDR1 SGHKS, CDR2 YYEKEE (reference sequence). This CDR3 comprises 12 residues. Trimming left V 4 bases short and J 5 bases short, with 9 bases between. The CDR3 loop reads CASSTPRETQYF. The CDR3 coding sequence is TGTGCCAGCAGCACACCGCGGGAGACCCAGTACTTC.

This clone was seen a single time. The chain uses TRBV11-3 and TRBJ1-2, with TRBD1 identical over 7 bases. Trimming at V came to 0 bases and at J to 5 bases, leaving 6 bases not matched to a gene. The CDR3 length is 15 residues. Germline V gene sequence: CDR1 SGHNT, CDR2 YENEEA. CDR3 nucleotides: TGTGCCAGCAGCTTAGATCCAAACAGGGGTTATGGCTACACCTTC. It is translated as CASSLDPNRGYGYTF.

The chain joins TRBV27 to TRBJ1-2; D may be TRBD1 (6 bases). The V end lost 2 bases, the J end lost 7 bases, and 17 bases lay between the germline ends. CDR3 length: 15 amino acids. Germline assignment: CDR1 MNHEY and CDR2 SMNVEV (reference sequence). Here the CDR3 DNA reads TGTGCCAGCAGTTTAGTCCCAGGGGTGACTACTGGCTACACCTTC. This translates into CASSLVPGVTTGYTF.

This clone was seen only once. The chain recombines TRBV11-1 with TRBJ2-3, with TRBD1 as a possible D gene (6 bases). The CDR3 length is 15 residues. V was shortened by 3 bases and J by 2 bases, with 12 bases between the two germline ends. The V gene's germline CDR1 is SGHAT and CDR2 FQDESV (reference sequence). The CDR3 loop reads CASSFLDSLTDTQYF. CDR3 in DNA: TGTGCCAGCAGCTTCCTGGACAGCCTCACAGATACGCAGTATTTT.

The gene calls are TRBV4-2 and TRBJ2-7, with 14 bases matching TRBD2. The V gene's germline CDR1 is LGHNA and CDR2 YNFKEQ. The CDR3 runs to 17 residues. The junction had 1 base not matched to a gene; V was cut back by 0 bases and J by 0 bases. For the CDR3, the DNA is TGTGCCAGCAGCCAAGAGGGGACTAGCGGGAGCTCCTACGAGCAGTACTTC. Translating gives CASSQEGTSGSSYEQYF.

This rearrangement joins TRBV6-6 to TRBJ2-7; D is unresolved. From germline, CDR1 is MNHNY and CDR2 SVGAGI (reference sequence). Between the trimmed V and J ends, which lost 6 bases and 0 bases, there was a span of 12 bases. CDR3 length: 14 amino acids. The CDR3 spells CASSPRVGSYEQYF. The CDR3 DNA sequence: TGTGCCAGCAGCCCTCGGGTAGGCTCCTACGAGCAGTACTTC.

The chain couples TRBV20-1 to TRBJ2-7; D is undetermined. V lost 4 bases and J 3 bases, leaving 7 bases between the germline ends. CDR3 size: 11 residues. Germline V gene lookup returns CDR1 DFQATT and CDR2 SNEGSKA (reference sequence). CDR3 loop: CSAIVHYEQYF. CDR3 DNA sequence: TGCAGTGCTATTGTCCACTACGAGCAGTACTTC.

This chain connects TRBV30 to TRBJ1-5; a possible D gene is TRBD1 (5 bases). V dropped 5 bases and J dropped 7 bases, with 18 bases sitting between them. The CDR3 sequence is 14 residues long. The germline V gene encodes CDR1 GTSNPN and CDR2 SVGIG (reference sequence). This CDR3 is CAWGQGSGEQPQHF. CDR3 sequence (DNA): TGTGCCTGGGGCCAGGGTAGTGGAGAGCAGCCCCAGCATTTT. The variable domain in full, with the rest retrieved from reference TRBV30 and TRBJ1-5, is SQTIHQWPATLVQPVGSPLSLECTVEGTSNPNLYWYRQAAGRGLQLLFYSVGIGQISSEVPQNLSASRPQDRQFILSSKKLLLSDSGFYLCAWGQGSGEQPQHFGDGTRLSIL.

The V gene is TRBV29-1, the J gene TRBJ1-1; D not certain. CDR1 is SQVTM, CDR2 ANQGSEA, per germline. There are 10 residues in the CDR3. The germline V and J ends were trimmed by 6 bases and 2 bases, with 4 bases remaining between them. The CDR3 loop reads CSVANTEAFF. The CDR3 nucleotides read TGCAGCGTGGCAAACACTGAAGCTTTCTTT.

The CDR3 spells CASSLVSDNYGYTF. As DNA, the CDR3 is TGCGCCAGCAGCTTGGTGTCAGATAACTATGGCTACACCTTC. The V gene is TRBV5-1, the J gene TRBJ1-2; D unclear. This CDR3 has 14 residues. V was pared by 0 bases and J by 1 base, with 7 bases between. Germline assignment: CDR1 SGHRS and CDR2 YFSETQ.

CDR3 DNA: TGTGCCAGCAGCCAGGGGACCGGGACAGGGACCTACGAGCAGTACTTC. Amino acids: CASSQGTGTGTYEQYF. The rearrangement links TRBV11-3 to TRBJ2-7, with 9 nucleotides matching TRBD1. The CDR3 contains 16 residues. Germline V CDR1 and CDR2: SGHNT, YENEEA. J gave up 2 bases and V 5 bases, and 10 bases lay outside the gene matches.

This chain links TRBV4-1 with TRBJ1-1, with D possibly TRBD1 on 5 matching bases. The germline V gene has CDR1 MGHRA and CDR2 YSYEKL. This CDR3 comprises 15 residues. Trimming pared 6 bases from V and 1 base from J, leaving 15 bases between. DNA for the CDR3: TGCGCCAGCAGGGCGGTGGGGCAGCAGAACACTGAAGCTTTCTTT. It specifies CASRAVGQQNTEAFF.

This chain uses TRBV6-6 with TRBJ1-1; 10 positions agree with TRBD1. This CDR3 has 13 residues. Trimming at V came to 6 bases and at J to 10 bases, leaving 8 bases not matched to a gene. Germline lookup yields CDR1 MNHNY and CDR2 SVGAGI (reference sequence). The CDR3 is CASRNDRGQGAFF. In nucleotides, the CDR3 is TGTGCCAGCAGGAACGACAGGGGGCAAGGAGCTTTCTTT.

This clone occurred once. The chain couples TRBV5-4 to TRBJ1-4; D is possibly TRBD1 (6 bases). Trimming removed 0 bases at V and 6 bases at J, with 12 bases between. This CDR3 has 15 residues. Germline CDR1 and CDR2: SGHNT and YYREEE (reference sequence). The CDR3 region is CASSLGGGWYEKLFF. The CDR3 DNA sequence: TGTGCCAGCAGCTTGGGGGGGGGCTGGTATGAAAAACTGTTTTTT.

The V gene is TRBV5-1, the J gene TRBJ2-7; D unresolved. CDR1 is SGHRS and CDR2 is YFSETQ in the germline V gene. This CDR3 comprises 15 residues. V lost 5 bases and J lost 6, with 21 bases in between. CDR3 sequence reads: CASSRVRPGNLEQYF. CDR3 DNA: TGCGCCAGCAGTCGAGTACGACCGGGTAATCTCGAGCAGTACTTC.

This chain uses TRBV5-1 with TRBJ2-7; D might be TRBD2 (6 bases). This CDR3 has 14 residues. The germline V and J ends were trimmed by 2 bases and 7 bases, with 16 bases remaining between them. Germline values: CDR1 SGHRS, CDR2 YFSETQ. This CDR3 is CASSFAAGSGEQYF. CDR3 coding DNA: TGCGCCAGCAGCTTCGCCGCGGGGTCCGGGGAGCAGTACTTC.

The V call is TRBV7-2, the J call TRBJ2-2, with TRBD2 matching 8 bases. The CDR3 has 17 amino acids. Per the germline V gene, CDR1 is SGHTA and CDR2 is FQGNSA. The trim removed 5 bases at V and 2 bases at J, leaving 10 bases unmatched. The CDR3 DNA reads as TGTGCCAGCAGCCCCCGCTTTAGCGGGAAAAACACCGGGGAGCTGTTTTTT. Its protein is CASSPRFSGKNTGELFF.

The J gene is TRBJ2-3, the V gene TRBV21-1; TRBD2 is taken as the D call from the table, unchecked against the DNA. TRBV21-1 is an annotated pseudogene. The CDR3 covers 14 residues. DNA of the CDR3: TGTGCCAGCAGCAAAGATGAGATAACAGATACGCAGTATTTT. Its protein is CASSKDEITDTQYF.

The rearrangement links TRBV7-2 to TRBJ2-7; 10 nucleotides align to TRBD2. This CDR3 comprises 15 residues. Germline CDR1 reads SGHTA; CDR2 reads FQGNSA. The ends lost 5 bases at V and 4 bases at J; junction bases unmatched: 8. The CDR3 DNA sequence: TGTGCCAGCAGCCCCACGGCTAGCGGGGGTTACGAGCAGTACTTC. Protein product: CASSPTASGGYEQYF.

The gene calls are TRBV11-2 and TRBJ2-1; possibly TRBD1 for D (8 bases). The length of the CDR3 is 19 residues. V dropped 5 bases and J dropped 9 bases, with 32 bases sitting between them. CDR1 SGHAT and CDR2 FQNNGV come from the germline V gene. CDR3 sequence: CASSPIGTGGVGGWAEQFF. CDR3 coding DNA: TGTGCCAGCAGCCCCATCGGAACAGGGGGAGTGGGAGGGTGGGCTGAGCAGTTCTTC.